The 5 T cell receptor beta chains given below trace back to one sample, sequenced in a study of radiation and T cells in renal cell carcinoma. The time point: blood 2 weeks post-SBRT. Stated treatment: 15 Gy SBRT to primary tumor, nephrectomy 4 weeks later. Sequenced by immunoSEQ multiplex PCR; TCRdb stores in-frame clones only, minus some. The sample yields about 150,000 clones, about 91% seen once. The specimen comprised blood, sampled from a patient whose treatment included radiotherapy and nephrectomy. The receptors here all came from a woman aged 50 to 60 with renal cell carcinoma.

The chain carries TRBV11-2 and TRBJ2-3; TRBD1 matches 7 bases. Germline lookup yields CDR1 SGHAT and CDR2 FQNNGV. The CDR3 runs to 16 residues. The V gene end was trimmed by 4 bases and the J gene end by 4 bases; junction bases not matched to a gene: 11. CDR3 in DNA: TGTGCCAGCAGCTCAGAAGACAGGGCGTCCCCAGATACGCAGTATTTT. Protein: CASSSEDRASPDTQYF.

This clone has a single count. CDR3 nucleotide sequence: TGTGCCAGCAGCCTGGGGGACAGGGGCGGCTACACCTTC. Its translation: CASSLGDRGGYTF. The chain joins TRBV5-4 to TRBJ1-2; TRBD1 matches 10 bases. The CDR3 length is 13 residues. Germline CDR1 SGHNT, CDR2 YYREEE (reference sequence). V lost 4 bases to trimming and J lost 8 bases; unmatched junction nucleotides: 5.

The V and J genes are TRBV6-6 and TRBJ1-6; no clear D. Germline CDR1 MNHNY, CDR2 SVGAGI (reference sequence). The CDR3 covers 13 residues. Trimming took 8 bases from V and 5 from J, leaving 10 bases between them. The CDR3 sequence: CASDFTNNSPLHF. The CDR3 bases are TGTGCCAGCGACTTTACAAATAATTCACCCCTCCACTTT.

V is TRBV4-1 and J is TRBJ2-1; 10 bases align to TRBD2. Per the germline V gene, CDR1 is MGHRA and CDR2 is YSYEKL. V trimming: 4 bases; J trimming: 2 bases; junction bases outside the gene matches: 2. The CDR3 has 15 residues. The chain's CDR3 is CASSRTSGAYNEQFF. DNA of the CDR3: TGCGCCAGCAGCCGAACTAGCGGGGCCTACAATGAGCAGTTCTTC.

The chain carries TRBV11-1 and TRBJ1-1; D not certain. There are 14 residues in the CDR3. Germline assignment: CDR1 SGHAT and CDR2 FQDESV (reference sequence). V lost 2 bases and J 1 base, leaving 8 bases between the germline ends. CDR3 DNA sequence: TGTGCCAGCAGCTTATGGAACTCGAACACTGAAGCTTTCTTT. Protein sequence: CASSLWNSNTEAFF.